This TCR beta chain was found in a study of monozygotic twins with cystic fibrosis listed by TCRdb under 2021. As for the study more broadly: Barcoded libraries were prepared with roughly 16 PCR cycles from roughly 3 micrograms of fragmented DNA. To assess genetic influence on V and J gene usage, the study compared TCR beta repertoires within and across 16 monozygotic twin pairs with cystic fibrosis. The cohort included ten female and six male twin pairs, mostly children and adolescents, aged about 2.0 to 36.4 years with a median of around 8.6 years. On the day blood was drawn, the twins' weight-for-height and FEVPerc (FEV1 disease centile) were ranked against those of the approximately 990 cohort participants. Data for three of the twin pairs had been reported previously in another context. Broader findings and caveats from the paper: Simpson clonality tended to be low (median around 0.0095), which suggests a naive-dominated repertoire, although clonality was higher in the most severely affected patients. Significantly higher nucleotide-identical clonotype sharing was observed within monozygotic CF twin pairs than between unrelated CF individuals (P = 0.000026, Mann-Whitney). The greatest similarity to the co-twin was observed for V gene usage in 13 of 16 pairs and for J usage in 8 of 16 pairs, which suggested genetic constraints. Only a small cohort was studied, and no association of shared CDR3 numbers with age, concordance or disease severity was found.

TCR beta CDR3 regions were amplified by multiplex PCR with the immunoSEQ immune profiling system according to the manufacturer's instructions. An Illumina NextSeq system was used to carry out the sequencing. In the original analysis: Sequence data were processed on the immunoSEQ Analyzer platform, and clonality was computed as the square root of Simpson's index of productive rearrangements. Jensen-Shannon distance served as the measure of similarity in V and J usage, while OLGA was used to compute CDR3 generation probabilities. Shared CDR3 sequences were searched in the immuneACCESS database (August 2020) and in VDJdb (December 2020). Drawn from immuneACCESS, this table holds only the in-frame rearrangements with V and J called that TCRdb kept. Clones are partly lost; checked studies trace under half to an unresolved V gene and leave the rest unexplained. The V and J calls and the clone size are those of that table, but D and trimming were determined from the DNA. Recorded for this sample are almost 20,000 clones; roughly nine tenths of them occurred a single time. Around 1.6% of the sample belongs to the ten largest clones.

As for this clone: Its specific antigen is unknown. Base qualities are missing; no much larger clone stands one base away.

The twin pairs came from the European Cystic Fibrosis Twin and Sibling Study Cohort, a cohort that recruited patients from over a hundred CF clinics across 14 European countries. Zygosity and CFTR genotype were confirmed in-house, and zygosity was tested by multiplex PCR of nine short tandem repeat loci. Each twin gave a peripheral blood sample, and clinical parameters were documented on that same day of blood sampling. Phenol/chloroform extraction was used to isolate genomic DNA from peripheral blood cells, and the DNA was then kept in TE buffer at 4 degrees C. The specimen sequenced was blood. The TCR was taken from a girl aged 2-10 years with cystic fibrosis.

For the CDR3, the sequence is CASRRAGNTEAFF. The nucleotides are TGTGCCAGCAGGAGGGCAGGAAACACTGAAGCTTTCTTT. The chain was built from TRBV27 and TRBJ1-1, with no reliable assignment of the D segment. CDR1 and CDR2, looked up from the germline V gene (reference sequence), are MNHEY and SMNVEV. V is shortened by 6 bases, J by 2 bases, and the region joining them spans 10 bases. From cysteine to phenylalanine, the CDR3 is 13 amino acids long. Left in the record is the CDR3 DNA by itself, 39 bases read in frame from the first base.